The next 2 T cell receptor beta chains were all read from a single sample in a study of blood T cell repertoires in COVID-19. The data were produced by immunoSEQ multiplex PCR, yet TCRdb's version contains in-frame clones alone and is incomplete. The sample has roughly 260,000 clones; about 87% are singletons. What was sequenced was PBMCs or T cells enriched from blood (not recorded which). These receptors were collected from a woman aged 25 to 45 with acute COVID-19.

This chain connects TRBV5-4 to TRBJ2-1; TRBD1 agrees at 8 bases. The CDR3 runs 16 residues. V gave up 4 bases and J gave up 5 bases; unmatched junction bases: 11. Germline CDR1 is SGHNT and CDR2 is YYREEE (reference sequence). As DNA, the CDR3 is TGTGCCAGCAGCACGACCGGGACAGGATTACACAATGAGCAGTTCTTC. It is translated as CASSTTGTGLHNEQFF.

This chain joins TRBV7-8 and TRBJ1-6; 9 bases fit TRBD1. CDR1 and CDR2 from the germline V gene are SGHVS and FQNEAQ. The length of the CDR3 is 17 residues. Losses at the gene ends were 3 bases for V and 7 bases for J; bases not matched to a gene: 10. This CDR3 is CASSLTHRDRVNSPLHF. The DNA for the CDR3 is TGTGCCAGCAGCTTGACCCACCGGGACAGGGTAAATTCACCCCTCCACTTT. Full variable domain (missing parts from reference TRBV7-8 and TRBJ1-6): GAGVSQSPRYKVAKRGQDVALRCDPISGHVSLFWYQQALGQGPEFLTYFQNEAQLDKSGLPSDRFFAERPEGSVSTLKIQRTQQEDSAVYLCASSLTHRDRVNSPLHFGNGTRLTVT.